These 5 T cell receptor beta chains share one sample of origin, sequenced in a study of OX40 agonist ivuxolimab in advanced cancers. Measured with immunoSEQ multiplex PCR; TCRdb has only the in-frame clones, and not every one. The sample has tens of thousands of clones, about 80% seen once. The material was CD4+ or CD8+ T cells sorted from blood, obtained in a trial of the OX40 agonist ivuxolimab. All receptors come from an adult with an advanced solid tumor such as melanoma, head and neck, liver or kidney cancer.

This clone has a handful of counts. The rearrangement links TRBV5-1 to TRBJ1-1; no reliable D call. Germline CDR1 and CDR2: SGHRS and YFSETQ. The CDR3 is made up of 13 amino acids. Trimming took off 3 bases at V and 1 base at J, with 7 bases between the two ends. The CDR3 spells CASSSSENTEAFF. CDR3 nucleotide sequence: TGCGCCAGCAGCTCCTCAGAGAACACTGAAGCTTTCTTT.

V gene TRBV6-5 combines with J gene TRBJ1-5, with D unresolved. The CDR3 contains 14 residues. CDR1 and CDR2 from the germline V gene are MNHEY and SVGAGI. Trimming cost V 0 bases and J 3 bases, with 6 bases left between them. CDR3 sequence reads: CASSYSWDNQPQHF. Here the CDR3 DNA reads TGTGCCAGCAGTTACTCATGGGACAATCAGCCCCAGCATTTT.

J is TRBJ1-1 and V is TRBV15, with D uncertain. Germline CDR1 reads LNHNV; CDR2 reads YYDKDF (reference sequence). Between the trimmed V and J ends, which lost 0 bases and 1 base, there was a span of 21 bases. The CDR3 sequence is 19 residues long. CDR3 coding DNA: TGTGCCACCAGCAGAGAGGACCCTAAACGGGCCCCCGGGAACACTGAAGCTTTCTTT. This codes for CATSREDPKRAPGNTEAFF.

The gene calls are TRBV2 and TRBJ1-2; perhaps TRBD1 as D (5 bases). The CDR3 length is 12 residues. Germline-derived CDR1 and CDR2 are SNHLY and FYNNEI. The germline V and J ends were trimmed by 11 bases and 4 bases, with 14 bases remaining between them. The DNA of the CDR3 is TGTGCCCTACAGGCAGGGATCTATGGCTACACCTTC. Amino acids: CALQAGIYGYTF.

The count of this clone is one. The chain has TRBV20-1 and TRBJ1-2; 8 positions match TRBD1. The CDR3 extends over 11 amino acids. Germline CDR1 reads DFQATT; CDR2 reads SNEGSKA (reference sequence). The V gene end was trimmed by 3 bases and the J gene end by 12 bases; junction bases not matched to a gene: 6. The CDR3, as DNA: TGCAGTGCTAGGACAGGGGCTGGGGACACCTTC. It encodes CSARTGAGDTF.